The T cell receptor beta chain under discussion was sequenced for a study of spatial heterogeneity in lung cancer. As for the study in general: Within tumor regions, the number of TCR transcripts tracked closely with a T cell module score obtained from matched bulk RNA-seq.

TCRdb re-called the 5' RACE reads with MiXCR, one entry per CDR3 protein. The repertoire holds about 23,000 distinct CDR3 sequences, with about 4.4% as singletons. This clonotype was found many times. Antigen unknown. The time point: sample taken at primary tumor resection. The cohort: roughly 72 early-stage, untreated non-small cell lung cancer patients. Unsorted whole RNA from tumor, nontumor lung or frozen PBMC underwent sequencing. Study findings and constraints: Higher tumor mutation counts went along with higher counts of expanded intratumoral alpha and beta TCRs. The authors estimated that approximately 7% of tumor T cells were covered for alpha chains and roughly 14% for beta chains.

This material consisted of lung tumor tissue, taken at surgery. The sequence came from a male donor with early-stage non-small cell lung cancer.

The CDR3 DNA sequence: TGCGCCAGCACCCTTAGGGGGAGCTTGGACCTAAATGAAAAACTGTTTTTT. Its protein product is CASTLRGSLDLNEKLFF. The gene calls are TRBV4-1 and TRBJ1-4; D might be TRBD1 (6 bases). This CDR3 is 17 amino acids long. CDR1 and CDR2 from the germline V gene are MGHRA and YSYEKL. Deletions cut 7 bases from V and 5 bases from J, with 23 bases between.